Below, one TCR beta chain is given with its context. This entry comes from a study of T cell changes during pregnancy in multiple sclerosis. Only in-frame clones appear in the TCRdb table, and some are missing; sequencing was by immunoSEQ multiplex PCR. Found here are tens of thousands of clones, approximately 95% of them singletons; the top ten hold around 0.91%. The CDR3 runs 17 residues. Trimming removed 4 bases from V and 4 bases from J; junction bases left unmatched: 13. Germline assignment: CDR1 MDHEN and CDR2 SYDVKM. The specimen comprised peripheral blood, sampled in the second trimester of pregnancy. The sequence was collected from a female donor in good health, enrolled as a control in a pregnancy study. The V and J genes are TRBV28 and TRBJ1-2; 9 bases match TRBD1. CDR3 amino acids: CASSSADRGPRSYGYTF. CDR3 sequence (DNA): TGTGCCAGCAGTTCCGCGGACAGGGGCCCGCGAAGCTATGGCTACACCTTC.